This TCR beta chain was recorded in a study of T-cell memory formation after mild COVID-19. About the research overall: Largely, the TCR clusters proved donor specific. Study-level findings and limits: Clones that contracted from day 15 to 85 were balanced CD4/CD8, while later expanders leaned CD4+. What remained unconfirmed was the SARS-CoV-2 specificity of second-wave clones peaking on day 37.

This clonotype was seen more than once but under ten times. Its antigen is undetermined. This CDR3 has 13 amino acids. CDR1 is MGHRA, CDR2 YSYEKL, per germline. The germline V and J ends were trimmed by 3 bases and 3 bases, with 7 bases remaining between them. TCR alpha and TCR beta cDNA libraries carrying sample barcodes and UMIs came from 5'RACE with constant-segment primers. Each CDR3 protein gets one entry after TCRdb re-called the 5' RACE reads with MiXCR. Of about 350,000 distinct CDR3 sequences listed, roughly an eighth are singletons. The chain employs TRBV4-1 and TRBJ2-3, with D possibly matching TRBD2 (5 bases). This clonotype originated in a man aged 18 to 29 who had mild COVID-19 (a few samples of this study predate the infection). Cell type and time point are not known. Sample: PBMCs or a T cell subset sorted from them (not recorded which). CDR3 in amino acids: CASSHPGTDTQYF. The CDR3 region has the DNA TGCGCCAGCAGCCACCCGGGGACAGATACGCAGTATTTT.